Below are 30 T cell receptor beta chains sequenced from a single sample in a study of T-cell reconstitution after alpha-beta-depleted transplantation in children. Researchers prepared the TCRbeta library using unique molecular identifiers, the study reports. TCRdb reprocessed the PCR reads via MiXCR and lists one record per CDR3 protein. The data show a few hundred thousand distinct CDR3 sequences, under 15% seen once. This material consisted of PBMCs, mostly from graft donor cells, taken 360 days after TCRalphabeta/CD19-depleted stem cell transplant. The receptors come from a male patient under 18 who had a stem cell transplant for acute myeloid leukemia, so the T cells may come from the graft donor.

J is TRBJ1-1 and V is TRBV9; 7 nucleotides agree with TRBD1. With V trimmed by 0 bases and J by 5 bases, 10 bases remained unmatched. The CDR3 consists of 16 residues. CDR1 SGDLS and CDR2 YYNGEE come from the germline V gene. The CDR3, as DNA: TGTGCCAGCAGCGTAGGGATATGGGACAGCGGGACTGAAGCTTTCTTT. Amino acids: CASSVGIWDSGTEAFF.

V usage is TRBV24-1 and J usage is TRBJ2-5, with TRBD2 identical over 10 bases. This CDR3 spans 19 amino acids. Germline lookup yields CDR1 KGHDR and CDR2 SFDVKD. Trimming cost V 1 base and J 0 bases; bases outside gene matches: 10. The CDR3 DNA follows: TGTGCCACCAGTGATTTAGGACTAGCGGTCGCTATAAACCAAGAGACCCAGTACTTC. Residues: CATSDLGLAVAINQETQYF.

This clonotype was recorded a few times. J is TRBJ1-6 and V is TRBV7-6; 7 nucleotides align to TRBD1. Germline values: CDR1 SGHVS, CDR2 FNYEAQ. The CDR3 runs to 14 residues. V was clipped by 0 bases and J by 8 bases; unmatched bases: 1. CDR3 nucleotide sequence: TGTGCCAGCAGCTTAGCACAGGGGCATTCACCCCTCCACTTT. Protein sequence: CASSLAQGHSPLHF. Supplemented by reference TRBV7-6 and TRBJ1-6, the full variable domain reads GAGVSQSPRYKVTKRGQDVALRCDPISGHVSLYWYRQALGQGPEFLTYFNYEAQQDKSGLPNDRFSAERPEGSISTLTIQRTEQRDSAMYRCASSLAQGHSPLHFGNGTRLTVT.

V and J are TRBV27 and TRBJ2-3; 8 bases are a match to TRBD2. The germline V gene has CDR1 MNHEY and CDR2 SMNVEV (reference sequence). Trimming took 7 bases from V and 7 from J; bases not matched to a gene: 25. The CDR3 is made up of 19 amino acids. CDR3 amino acids: CASTYLNVREVGGRHTQYF. CDR3 DNA sequence: TGTGCCAGCACCTACTTAAACGTCCGGGAGGTCGGCGGGAGGCATACGCAGTATTTT.

This clonotype was counted only a few times. The chain carries TRBV12-3 or TRBV12-4 and TRBJ1-2, with D unclear. The V end was cut by 8 bases, the J end by 0 bases, with 16 bases between. The CDR3 has 15 amino acids. CDR3 nucleotide sequence: TGTGCCAGCGGATTCCCCTCGAGATCTAACTATGGCTACACCTTC. This encodes CASGFPSRSNYGYTF.

This clonotype has at least ten counts. The chain carries TRBV6-5 and TRBJ2-1, with 10 bases lining up with TRBD2. From germline, CDR1 is MNHEY and CDR2 SVGAGI. With V trimmed by 6 bases and J by 3 bases, 8 bases remained unmatched. The CDR3 has 16 residues. The CDR3 region has the DNA TGTGCCAGCAGCCGGGGGGCTAGCGGGAGCTACAATGAGCAGTTCTTC. It specifies CASSRGASGSYNEQFF.

This clonotype was seen just once. This chain links TRBV19 with TRBJ2-7; D is uncertain. Per germline, CDR1 LNHDA and CDR2 SQIVND (reference sequence). The CDR3 consists of 13 residues. With 5 bases removed from V and 2 bases from J, the gap between germline ends came to 10 bases. The CDR3 is CASSGTSPYEQYF. As DNA, the CDR3 is TGTGCCAGTAGTGGCACGAGCCCCTACGAGCAGTACTTC.

A few counts support this clonotype. The chain joins TRBV7-6 to TRBJ2-1; 13 bases are shared with TRBD2. Germline V CDR1 and CDR2: SGHVS, FNYEAQ. The CDR3 spans 16 residues. Losses at the gene ends were 5 bases for V and 6 bases for J; bases not matched to a gene: 7. CDR3 in amino acids: CASSDRLAGGFNEQFF. The CDR3 DNA follows: TGTGCCAGCAGCGACAGACTAGCGGGAGGTTTCAATGAGCAGTTCTTC.

The chain has TRBV6-1 and TRBJ2-1; 9 bases match TRBD2. The germline CDR1 and CDR2 sequences are MNHNS and SASEGT. The V gene end was trimmed by 5 bases and the J gene end by 6 bases; junction bases not matched to a gene: 5. This CDR3 comprises 14 residues. CDR3 nucleotides: TGTGCCAGCAGTACGGGACTAGCAGTCAATGAGCAGTTCTTC. Amino acid sequence: CASSTGLAVNEQFF.

This chain connects TRBV28 to TRBJ2-1, with D maybe TRBD1 (6 bases). CDR1 is MDHEN and CDR2 is SYDVKM in the germline V gene. The CDR3 loop spans 14 amino acids. The germline V and J ends were trimmed by 2 bases and 4 bases, with 9 bases remaining between them. The CDR3 region has the DNA TGTGCCAGCAGTTTACAGGGGATATACAATGAGCAGTTCTTC. Translated: CASSLQGIYNEQFF.

This clonotype was detected a few times. J is TRBJ2-1 and V is TRBV7-2; 7 bases are shared with TRBD2. Germline V lookup: CDR1 SGHTA, CDR2 FQGNSA. CDR3 length: 14 residues. The junction had 5 bases not matched to a gene; V was cut back by 3 bases and J by 6 bases. CDR3 DNA sequence: TGTGCCAGCAGCTTCCTGACTAGCACCAATGAGCAGTTCTTC. Its protein is CASSFLTSTNEQFF.

This clonotype was seen many times. This chain connects TRBV20-1 to TRBJ2-3; D possibly corresponds to TRBD1 (5 bases). Germline V gives CDR1 DFQATT, CDR2 SNEGSKA (reference sequence). The CDR3 totals 16 residues. V was cut by 3 bases and J by 4 bases, with 20 bases left in between. CDR3 amino acids: CSASSQWGEGPDTQYF. CDR3 DNA: TGCAGTGCTAGCTCCCAGTGGGGCGAAGGACCAGATACGCAGTATTTT.

This clonotype was seen only a few times. The chain is built from TRBV20-1 and TRBJ2-3; 7 nucleotides align to TRBD1. CDR3 length equals 14 residues. CDR1 DFQATT and CDR2 SNEGSKA come from the germline V gene (reference sequence). Germline trimming cut 6 bases from V and 4 bases from J; bases unmatched to any gene: 10. CDR3 region: CSANLQGVADTQYF. The CDR3 DNA sequence: TGCAGTGCAAATCTTCAGGGGGTCGCAGATACGCAGTATTTT.

This clonotype was seen at least ten times. The genes are TRBV28 and TRBJ1-6; D uncertain. This CDR3 has 11 amino acids. CDR1 MDHEN and CDR2 SYDVKM come from the germline V gene. The V end was cut by 2 bases, the J end by 9 bases, with 2 bases between. CDR3 DNA: TGTGCCAGCAGTTTAGCTTCACCCCTCCACTTT. This codes for CASSLASPLHF.

This clonotype was detected a few times. The chain employs TRBV7-2 and TRBJ2-3; D is undetermined. This CDR3 spans 13 amino acids. V was clipped by 4 bases and J by 4 bases, with 9 bases between them. Germline V gene lookup returns CDR1 SGHTA and CDR2 FQGNSA. The CDR3 loop reads CASSSELPDTQYF. In DNA, the CDR3 is TGTGCCAGCAGCTCCGAACTCCCAGATACGCAGTATTTT.

This clonotype was seen ten or more times. The genes are TRBV6-2 or TRBV6-3 and TRBJ2-5; TRBD2 is a possible D gene (5 bases). Trimming took off 6 bases at V and 4 bases at J, with 12 bases between the two ends. CDR1 and CDR2 (germline): MNHEY, SVGEGT. CDR3 length: 13 residues. CDR3 sequence: CASRLGGGETQYF. The CDR3 nucleotides read TGTGCCAGCAGACTAGGAGGTGGAGAGACCCAGTACTTC.

This chain uses TRBV7-6 with TRBJ2-6; maybe TRBD1 (6 bases). The V gene lost 5 bases and the J gene lost 4 bases, with 18 bases spanning the gap. This CDR3 has 17 residues. The V gene's germline CDR1 is SGHVS and CDR2 FNYEAQ. This CDR3 reads CASSPRTAERGANVLTF. DNA of the CDR3: TGTGCCAGCAGCCCACGGACAGCCGAGAGGGGGGCCAACGTCCTGACTTTC.

This clonotype was seen many times. The V and J genes are TRBV12-3 or TRBV12-4 and TRBJ2-5; D is uncertain. V was trimmed by 3 bases and J by 5 bases, leaving 10 bases between them. The CDR3 is made up of 13 amino acids. The CDR3 bases are TGTGCCAGCAGTTTTCGGCTTGGGGAGACCCAGTACTTC. Translating gives CASSFRLGETQYF.

In its sample, this clonotype was seen a few times. The V call is TRBV7-8, the J call TRBJ2-5, with a possible D match to TRBD1 (5 bases). CDR1 is SGHVS and CDR2 is FQNEAQ in the germline V gene. This CDR3 is built from 13 residues. V was cut by 9 bases and J by 2 bases, with 13 bases left in between. In nucleotides, the CDR3 is TGTGCCAGTAAGGGGCCAGCTCAAGAGACCCAGTACTTC. It is translated as CASKGPAQETQYF.

The J gene is TRBJ2-1, the V gene TRBV29-1; 8 nucleotides match TRBD1. Germline values: CDR1 SQVTM, CDR2 ANQGSEA. Trimming at V came to 7 bases and at J to 6 bases, leaving 14 bases not matched to a gene. This CDR3 contains 15 residues. The CDR3 DNA follows: TGCAGCGCCCTGGACAGGGTCCTGAATAGCAATGAGCAGTTCTTC. Translation: CSALDRVLNSNEQFF.

The V and J genes are TRBV20-1 and TRBJ2-7; TRBD1 or TRBD2 may be the D gene (5 bases each). This CDR3 spans 15 amino acids. Germline-derived CDR1 and CDR2 are DFQATT and SNEGSKA (reference sequence). The CDR3: CSPGAFLSSSYEQYF. Written as DNA, the CDR3 is TGCAGCCCCGGGGCTTTTCTAAGTAGCTCCTACGAGCAGTACTTC.

This clonotype was seen repeatedly, ten times or more. CDR3 in amino acids: CASSFGRGPGEQYF. For the CDR3, the DNA is TGTGCCAGCAGCTTTGGACGGGGGCCAGGGGAGCAGTACTTC. This rearrangement joins TRBV11-1 to TRBJ2-7; TRBD1 or TRBD2 may be the D gene (6 bases each). V dropped 3 bases and J dropped 7 bases, with 16 bases sitting between them. CDR1 SGHAT and CDR2 FQDESV come from the germline V gene (reference sequence). This CDR3 region has 14 residues.

The V gene is TRBV29-1, the J gene TRBJ1-5; D possibly corresponds to TRBD1 (6 bases). Trimming took 4 bases from V and 6 from J, leaving 13 bases between them. This CDR3 contains 13 residues. In germline, CDR1 is SQVTM, CDR2 ANQGSEA. Here the CDR3 DNA reads TGCAGCGTTGTTTGGGGGCTGGGTCAGCCCCAGCATTTT. Protein: CSVVWGLGQPQHF.

This clonotype was found many times. The gene calls are TRBV28 and TRBJ2-7; D is uncertain. Germline V gene data show CDR1 as MDHEN and CDR2 as SYDVKM. This CDR3 contains 14 residues. V was clipped by 5 bases and J by 0 bases, with 11 bases between them. The CDR3 loop is CASSLLGNSYEQYF. The CDR3 DNA is TGTGCCAGCAGTCTCTTAGGGAACTCCTACGAGCAGTACTTC.

This clonotype was observed a few times. V gene TRBV12-3 or TRBV12-4 combines with J gene TRBJ1-2; TRBD1 is a possible D gene (6 bases). Trimming removed 2 bases at V and 5 bases at J, with 15 bases between. This CDR3 has 15 amino acids. Written as DNA, the CDR3 is TGTGCCAGCAGTTTACAAAACAGGGTCGGATATGGCTACACCTTC. It yields the protein CASSLQNRVGYGYTF.

This clonotype was seen repeatedly, ten times or more. This chain uses TRBV15 with TRBJ2-1; D perhaps matches TRBD2 (6 bases). The V end lost 0 bases, the J end lost 1 base, and 10 bases lay between the germline ends. This CDR3 region has 16 residues. Germline values: CDR1 LNHNV, CDR2 YYDKDF (reference sequence). DNA for the CDR3: TGTGCCACCAGCAGAGATCGGGCGGGATCCTACAATGAGCAGTTCTTC. This codes for CATSRDRAGSYNEQFF.

This clonotype has more than one count but fewer than ten. The genes are TRBV28 and TRBJ1-5; D is perhaps TRBD1 (6 bases). CDR1 MDHEN and CDR2 SYDVKM come from the germline V gene. The CDR3 is 16 amino acids. Deletions cut 6 bases from V and 2 bases from J, with 17 bases between. Written as DNA, the CDR3 is TGTGCCAGCAGCCCCACAGGGTGGGGGGGCAATCAGCCCCAGCATTTT. It specifies CASSPTGWGGNQPQHF.

This clonotype was detected many times. This sequence joins TRBV5-1 and TRBJ2-7; 9 bases line up with TRBD1. Germline V lookup: CDR1 SGHRS, CDR2 YFSETQ. This CDR3 contains 15 residues. Trimming removed 7 bases from V and 3 bases from J; junction bases left unmatched: 11. CDR3 sequence reads: CASYGGGTGIYEQYF. As DNA, the CDR3 is TGCGCCAGCTACGGAGGAGGGACAGGGATCTACGAGCAGTACTTC. Variable domain in full (rest from reference TRBV5-1 and TRBJ2-7): KAGVTQTPRYLIKTRGQQVTLSCSPISGHRSVSWYQQTPGQGLQFLFEYFSETQRNKGNFPGRFSGRQFSNSRSEMNVSTLELGDSALYLCASYGGGTGIYEQYFGPGTRLTVT.

This clonotype was seen a few times. V is TRBV3-1 and J is TRBJ2-7; 8 bases agree with TRBD2. Trimming removed 1 base from V and 2 bases from J; junction bases left unmatched: 7. Germline V CDR1 and CDR2: LGHDT, YNNKEL (reference sequence). The CDR3 sequence is 16 residues long. CDR3 loop: CASSQGPGLGPYEQYF. The CDR3 bases are TGTGCCAGCAGCCAAGGACCGGGACTAGGGCCCTACGAGCAGTACTTC.

This clonotype was counted once. At one boundary the junction diverges from the germline segment, which might be a read error. The chain is built from TRBV7-7 and TRBJ2-5; the D gene could be TRBD1 or TRBD2 (5 bases each). The CDR3 loop spans 15 amino acids. Per germline, CDR1 SSHAT and CDR2 FNYEAQ (reference sequence). The CDR3: CASRRGPSPGETQYF. In nucleotides, the CDR3 is TGTGCTAGCAGAAGGGGACCATCGCCGGGGGAGACCCAGTACTTC.